Below are 13 T cell receptor beta chains sequenced from a single sample in a study of T cells expressing NK-cell markers. TCRdb reprocessed the 5' RACE reads, keeping one entry per CDR3 protein, no DNA. Seen in this sample are some 440,000 distinct CDR3 sequences; the ten most common clones hold about 1.5%. Input material: blood T cells: a sorted CD56 or NKG2C T cell subset, CD4+ or CD8+ T cells, or bulk PBMC T cells (not recorded which). These receptors all come from a woman aged 50 to 60 in good health.

The chain has TRBV12-3 or TRBV12-4 and TRBJ2-7; TCRdb designates TRBD1, a call that cannot be tested without DNA. This CDR3 has 13 amino acids. The CDR3: CASSMIRGYEQYF.

The J gene is TRBJ1-2, the V gene TRBV29-1; TCRdb's D call, TRBD1, is unchecked because there is no DNA. CDR1 is SQVTM and CDR2 is ANQGSEA in the germline V gene. CDR3 length: 15 amino acids. This CDR3 reads CSVEGDRDLLYGYTF.

V and J are TRBV25-1 and TRBJ2-6. The CDR3 sequence is 17 residues long. Looked up from germline, CDR1 is MGHDK and CDR2 is SYGVNS. The CDR3 sequence: CASSEYRDSSGANVLTF.

The chain has TRBV12-3 or TRBV12-4 and TRBJ1-2; without DNA, the TCRdb call of TRBD1 cannot be checked. CDR3 length: 14 amino acids. The CDR3 reads CASSFPGARNGYTF.

The rearrangement joins TRBV6-5 to TRBJ2-2; TCRdb gives TRBD2 as the D gene, but with no DNA this cannot be confirmed. Germline CDR1 and CDR2: MNHEY and SVGAGI. This CDR3 spans 17 amino acids. The CDR3 here is CASSYSGGGVPTGELFF.

This chain connects TRBV5-1 to TRBJ2-2; TCRdb lists TRBD1, though no DNA is available to test this call. The CDR3 has 18 amino acids. Per germline, CDR1 SGHRS and CDR2 YFSETQ. CDR3 region: CASRGLWDNQMNTGELFF.

This sequence joins TRBV9 and TRBJ1-2; TCRdb picks TRBD1, but there is no DNA to check that call. The CDR3 runs 15 residues. The germline V gene has CDR1 SGDLS and CDR2 YYNGEE. CDR3 loop: CASSVEQGTTYGYTF.

Here the CDR3 reads CASSQDLSGGSPLHF. The chain uses TRBV3-1 and TRBJ1-6. Germline assignment: CDR1 LGHDT and CDR2 YNNKEL (reference sequence). This CDR3 comprises 15 residues.

This rearrangement joins TRBV18 to TRBJ2-2; there is no DNA to check the TCRdb D call of TRBD2. Germline V CDR1 and CDR2: KGHSH, LQKENI. This CDR3 spans 16 amino acids. The CDR3 region is CASSQYALTNTGELFF.

This chain uses TRBV7-8 with TRBJ2-3; TCRdb's D call of TRBD2 is untestable without DNA. The CDR3 extends over 17 amino acids. CDR1 and CDR2 (germline): SGHVS, FQNEAQ. This CDR3 reads CASSLSRWRGRGDTQYF.

CDR3 sequence: CAISRLDGELFF. The chain has TRBV10-3 and TRBJ2-2; the TRBD2 assignment by TCRdb is unverifiable without DNA. Per the germline V gene, CDR1 is ENHRY and CDR2 is SYGVKD. The CDR3 covers 12 residues.

V usage is TRBV28 and J usage is TRBJ1-4. The CDR3 is made up of 12 amino acids. Per germline, CDR1 MDHEN and CDR2 SYDVKM. This CDR3 is CASSPGFEKLFF.

V usage is TRBV12-3 or TRBV12-4 and J usage is TRBJ2-1; lacking DNA, the TRBD2 call made by TCRdb goes unchecked. The CDR3 has 15 amino acids. The CDR3 is CASSPGLDLYNEQFF.